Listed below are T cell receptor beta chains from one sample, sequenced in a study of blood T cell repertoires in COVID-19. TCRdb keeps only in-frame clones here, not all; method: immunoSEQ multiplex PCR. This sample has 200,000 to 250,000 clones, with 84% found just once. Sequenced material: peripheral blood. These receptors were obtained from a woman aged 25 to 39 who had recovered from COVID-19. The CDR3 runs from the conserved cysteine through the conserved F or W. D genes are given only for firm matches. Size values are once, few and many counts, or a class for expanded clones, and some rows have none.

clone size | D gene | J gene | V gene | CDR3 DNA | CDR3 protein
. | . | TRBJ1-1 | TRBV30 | TGTGCCTGGAGTCTAGACCGATTACGAGCTTTCTTT | CAWSLDRLRAFF
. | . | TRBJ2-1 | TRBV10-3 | TGTGCCCCAGTGATCATTAGTAGCGTCTCCTACAATGAGCAGTTCTTC | CAPVIISSVSYNEQFF
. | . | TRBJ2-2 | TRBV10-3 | TGTGCCATCAGTGCTGGCGGGACCGGGGAGCTGTTTTTT | CAISAGGTGELFF
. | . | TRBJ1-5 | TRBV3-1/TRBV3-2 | TGTGCCAGCAGCTACAGGGTCGGCAATCAGCCCCAGCATTTT | CASSYRVGNQPQHF
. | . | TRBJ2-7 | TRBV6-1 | TGTGCCAGCAGTGATCGGGGACATCTCCAGGACGAGCAGTACTTC | CASSDRGHLQDEQYF
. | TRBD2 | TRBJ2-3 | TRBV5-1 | TGCGCCAGCAGCAGCTACCCAACTAGCGGGGTGAGCACAGATACGCAGTATTTT | CASSSYPTSGVSTDTQYF
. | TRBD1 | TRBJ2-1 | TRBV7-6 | TGTGCCAGCAGCTCCCGGGACAGGGGCGGTAATGAGCAGTTCTTC | CASSSRDRGGNEQFF
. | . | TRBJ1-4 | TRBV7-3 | TGTGCCAGCAGCTTAAACGGCGGTAATGAAAAACTGTTTTTT | CASSLNGGNEKLFF
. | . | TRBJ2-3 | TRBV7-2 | TGTGCCAGCAGTATAGCGGTTAGCACAGATACGCAGTATTTT | CASSIAVSTDTQYF
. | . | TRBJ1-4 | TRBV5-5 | TGTGCCAGCAGCTTGTCGGCGGCAACTAATGAAAAACTGTTTTTT | CASSLSAATNEKLFF
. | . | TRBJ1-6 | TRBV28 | TGTGCCACAACAGGGATGGATTCACCCCTCCACTTT | CATTGMDSPLHF
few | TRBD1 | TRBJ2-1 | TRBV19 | TGTGCCAGTAGTAAAAAGGGGGCACCGGGACAGGGGGTATACAATGAGCAGTTCTTC | CASSKKGAPGQGVYNEQFF
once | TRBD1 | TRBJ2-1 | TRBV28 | TGTGCCAGCAGCACTTACAGGGGGCGCGGGAACAATGAGCAGTTCTTC | CASSTYRGRGNNEQFF
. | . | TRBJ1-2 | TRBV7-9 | TGTGCCAGCAGCTACTGGGGGAGGCCCGGCAACTATGGCTACACCTTC | CASSYWGRPGNYGYTF
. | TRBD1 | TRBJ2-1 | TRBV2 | TGTGCCAGCACCGGGACAGGGGGCAATGAGCAGTTCTTC | CASTGTGGNEQFF
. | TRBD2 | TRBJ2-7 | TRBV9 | TGTGCCAGCAGCACCCAGGACGGAACATATAGCGGGAGTCCCTACGAGCAGTACTTC | CASSTQDGTYSGSPYEQYF
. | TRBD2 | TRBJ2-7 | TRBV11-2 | TGTGCCAGCAGCCGATCGACGGGGGGAGGGGCCTACGAGCAGTACTTC | CASSRSTGGGAYEQYF